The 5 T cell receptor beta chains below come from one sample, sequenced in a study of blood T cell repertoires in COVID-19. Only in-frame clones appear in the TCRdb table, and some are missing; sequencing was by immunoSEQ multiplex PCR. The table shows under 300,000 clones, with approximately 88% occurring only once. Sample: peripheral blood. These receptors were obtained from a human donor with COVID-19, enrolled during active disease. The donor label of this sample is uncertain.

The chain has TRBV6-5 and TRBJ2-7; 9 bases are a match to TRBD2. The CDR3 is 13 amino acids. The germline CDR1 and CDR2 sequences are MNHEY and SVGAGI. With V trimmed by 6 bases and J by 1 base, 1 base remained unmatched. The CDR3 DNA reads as TGTGCCAGCAGGCGGGAGGGTTCCTACGAGCAGTACTTC. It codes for CASRREGSYEQYF.

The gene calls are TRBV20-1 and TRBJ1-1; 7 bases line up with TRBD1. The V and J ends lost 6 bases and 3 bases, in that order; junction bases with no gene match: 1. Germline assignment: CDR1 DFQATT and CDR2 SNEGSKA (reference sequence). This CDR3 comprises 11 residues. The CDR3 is CSAGTDTEAFF. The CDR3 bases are TGCAGTGCCGGGACAGACACTGAAGCTTTCTTT.

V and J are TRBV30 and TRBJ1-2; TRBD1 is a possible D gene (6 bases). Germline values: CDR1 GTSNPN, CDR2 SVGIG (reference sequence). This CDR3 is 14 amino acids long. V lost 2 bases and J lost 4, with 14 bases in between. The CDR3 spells CAWSSKSGAYGYTF. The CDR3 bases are TGTGCCTGGAGTTCTAAGTCAGGGGCCTATGGCTACACCTTC.

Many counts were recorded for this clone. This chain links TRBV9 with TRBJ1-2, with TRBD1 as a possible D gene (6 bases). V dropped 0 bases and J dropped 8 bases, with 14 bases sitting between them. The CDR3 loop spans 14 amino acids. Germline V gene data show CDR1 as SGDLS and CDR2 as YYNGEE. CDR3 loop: CASSVGQGLYGYTF. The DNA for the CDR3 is TGTGCCAGCAGCGTAGGGCAGGGGCTCTACGGCTACACCTTC.

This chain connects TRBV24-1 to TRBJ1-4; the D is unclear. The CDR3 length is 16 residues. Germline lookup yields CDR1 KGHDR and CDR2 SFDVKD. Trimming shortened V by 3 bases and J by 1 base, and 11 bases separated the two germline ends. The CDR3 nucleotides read TGTGCCACCAGTGATAGGAGGGCTGAAACTAATGAAAAACTGTTTTTT. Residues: CATSDRRAETNEKLFF.